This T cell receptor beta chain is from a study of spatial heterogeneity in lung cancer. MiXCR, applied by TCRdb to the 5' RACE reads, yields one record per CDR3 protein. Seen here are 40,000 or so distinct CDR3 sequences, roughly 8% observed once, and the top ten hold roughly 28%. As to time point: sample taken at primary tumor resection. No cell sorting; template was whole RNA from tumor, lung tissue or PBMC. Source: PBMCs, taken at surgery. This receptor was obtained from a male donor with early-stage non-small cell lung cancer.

The CDR3 DNA follows: TGTGCCAGCAGCTTACGGAGAGGGGAAAATTCACCCCTCCACTTT. This gives the protein CASSLRRGENSPLHF. The V call is TRBV7-6, the J call TRBJ1-6; tentatively, D is TRBD1 (5 bases). Trimming shortened V by 2 bases and J by 7 bases, and 12 bases separated the two germline ends. The germline gives CDR1 SGHVS, CDR2 FNYEAQ. This CDR3 is built from 15 residues.